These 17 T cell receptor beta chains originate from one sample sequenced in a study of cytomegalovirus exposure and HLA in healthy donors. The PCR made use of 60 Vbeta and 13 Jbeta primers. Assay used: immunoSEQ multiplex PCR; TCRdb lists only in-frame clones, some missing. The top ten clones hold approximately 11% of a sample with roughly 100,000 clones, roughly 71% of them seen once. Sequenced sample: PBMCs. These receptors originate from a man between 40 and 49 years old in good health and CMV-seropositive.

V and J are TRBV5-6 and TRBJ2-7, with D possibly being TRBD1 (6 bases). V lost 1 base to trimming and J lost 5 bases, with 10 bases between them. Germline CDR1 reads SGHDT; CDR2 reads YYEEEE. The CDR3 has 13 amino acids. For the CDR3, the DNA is TGTGCCAGCAGCTTGTCACAGGGAAACGAGCAGTACTTC. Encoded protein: CASSLSQGNEQYF. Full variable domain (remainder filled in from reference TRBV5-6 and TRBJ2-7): DAGVTQSPTHLIKTRGQQVTLRCSPKSGHDTVSWYQQALGQGPQFIFQYYEEEERQRGNFPDRFSGHQFPNYSSELNVNALLLGDSALYLCASSLSQGNEQYFGPGTRLTVT.

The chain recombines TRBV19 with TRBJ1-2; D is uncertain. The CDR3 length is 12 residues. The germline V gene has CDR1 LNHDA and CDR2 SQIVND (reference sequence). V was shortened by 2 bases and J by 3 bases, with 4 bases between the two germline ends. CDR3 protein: CASSIRDYGYTF. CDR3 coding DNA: TGTGCCAGTAGTATAAGAGACTATGGCTACACCTTC.

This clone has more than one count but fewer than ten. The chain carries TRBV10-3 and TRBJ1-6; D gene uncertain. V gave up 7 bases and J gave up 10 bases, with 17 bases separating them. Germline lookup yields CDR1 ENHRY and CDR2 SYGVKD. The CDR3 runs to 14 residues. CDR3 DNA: TGTGCCATCACCAATACCCCCGGGGAATCACCCCTCCACTTT. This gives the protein CAITNTPGESPLHF.

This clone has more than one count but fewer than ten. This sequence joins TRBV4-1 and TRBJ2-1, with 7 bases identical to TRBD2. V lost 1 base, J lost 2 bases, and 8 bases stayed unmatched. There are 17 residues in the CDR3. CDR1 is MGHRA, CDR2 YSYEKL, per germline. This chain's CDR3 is CASSQAAGGSPYNEQFF. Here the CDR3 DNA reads TGCGCCAGCAGCCAAGCTGCCGGCGGGAGCCCCTACAATGAGCAGTTCTTC.

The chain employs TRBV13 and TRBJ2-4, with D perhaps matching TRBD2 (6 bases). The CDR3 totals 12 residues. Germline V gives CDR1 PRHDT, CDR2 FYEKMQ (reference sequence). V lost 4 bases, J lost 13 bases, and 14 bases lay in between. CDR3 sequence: CASSSTLGLQYF. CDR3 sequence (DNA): TGTGCCAGCAGCTCAACACTGGGACTGCAGTACTTC.

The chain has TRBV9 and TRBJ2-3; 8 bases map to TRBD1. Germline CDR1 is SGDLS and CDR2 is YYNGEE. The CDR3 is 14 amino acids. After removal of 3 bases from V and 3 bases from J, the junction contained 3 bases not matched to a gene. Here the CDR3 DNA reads TGTGCCAGCAGCGCCGGACAGGGAACAGATACGCAGTATTTT. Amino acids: CASSAGQGTDTQYF.

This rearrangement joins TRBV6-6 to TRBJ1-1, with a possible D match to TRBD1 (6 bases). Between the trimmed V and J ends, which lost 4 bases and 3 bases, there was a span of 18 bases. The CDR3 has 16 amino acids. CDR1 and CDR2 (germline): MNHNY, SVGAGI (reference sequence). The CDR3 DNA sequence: TGTGCCAGCAGTTCTTCCTGGCGACAGGCGGACACTGAAGCTTTCTTT. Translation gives CASSSSWRQADTEAFF.

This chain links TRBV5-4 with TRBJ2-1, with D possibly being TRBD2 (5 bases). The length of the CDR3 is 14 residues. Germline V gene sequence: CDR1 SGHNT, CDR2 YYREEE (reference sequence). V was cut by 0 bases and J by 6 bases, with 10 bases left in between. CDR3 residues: CASSLGAVVNEQFF. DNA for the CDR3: TGTGCCAGCAGCTTGGGAGCGGTAGTCAATGAGCAGTTCTTC.

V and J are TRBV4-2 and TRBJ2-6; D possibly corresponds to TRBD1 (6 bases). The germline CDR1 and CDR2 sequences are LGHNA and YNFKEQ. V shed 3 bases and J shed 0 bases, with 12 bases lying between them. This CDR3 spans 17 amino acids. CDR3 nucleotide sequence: TGTGCCAGCAGCCAGGTGGACAGTTCCTCTGGGGCCAACGTCCTGACTTTC. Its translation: CASSQVDSSSGANVLTF.

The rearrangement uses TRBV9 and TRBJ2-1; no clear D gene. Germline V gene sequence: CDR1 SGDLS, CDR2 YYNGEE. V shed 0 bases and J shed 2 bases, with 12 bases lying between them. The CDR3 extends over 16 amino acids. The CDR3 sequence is CASSVATREAYNEQFF. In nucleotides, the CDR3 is TGTGCCAGCAGCGTAGCTACCCGAGAGGCCTACAATGAGCAGTTCTTC.

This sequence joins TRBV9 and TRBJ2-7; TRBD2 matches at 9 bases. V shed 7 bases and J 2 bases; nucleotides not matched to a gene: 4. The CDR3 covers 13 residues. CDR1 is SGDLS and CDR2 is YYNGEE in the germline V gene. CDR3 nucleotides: TGTGCCAGCGCGCGGGAGGGACCCTACGAGCAGTACTTC. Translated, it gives CASAREGPYEQYF.

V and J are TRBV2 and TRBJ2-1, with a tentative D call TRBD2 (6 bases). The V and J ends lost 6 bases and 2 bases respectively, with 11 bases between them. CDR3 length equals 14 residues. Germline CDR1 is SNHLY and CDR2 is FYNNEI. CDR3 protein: CASRREFTYNEQFF. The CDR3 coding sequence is TGTGCCAGCAGACGGGAGTTTACCTACAATGAGCAGTTCTTC. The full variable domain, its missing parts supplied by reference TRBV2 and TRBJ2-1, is EPEVTQTPSHQVTQMGQEVILRCVPISNHLYFYWYRQILGQKVEFLVSFYNNEISEKSEIFDDQFSVERPDGSNFTLKIRSTKLEDSAMYFCASRREFTYNEQFFGPGTRLTVL.

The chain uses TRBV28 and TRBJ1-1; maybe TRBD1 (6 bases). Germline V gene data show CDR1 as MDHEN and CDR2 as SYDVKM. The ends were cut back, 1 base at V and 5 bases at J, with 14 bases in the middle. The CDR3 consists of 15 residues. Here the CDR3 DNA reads TGTGCCAGCAGTTTATCTGGGGGCGGTGATACTGAAGCTTTCTTT. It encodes CASSLSGGGDTEAFF. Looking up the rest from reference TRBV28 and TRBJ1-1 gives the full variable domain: DVKVTQSSRYLVKRTGEKVFLECVQDMDHENMFWYRQDPGLGLRLIYFSYDVKMKEKGDIPEGYSVSREKKERFSLILESASTNQTSMYLCASSLSGGGDTEAFFGQGTRLTVV.

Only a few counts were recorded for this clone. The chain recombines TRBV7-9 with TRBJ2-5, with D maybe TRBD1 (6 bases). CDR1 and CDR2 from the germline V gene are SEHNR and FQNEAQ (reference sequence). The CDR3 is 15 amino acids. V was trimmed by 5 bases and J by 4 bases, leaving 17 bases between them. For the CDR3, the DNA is TGTGCCAGCAGCCATTGGACAGCCGGTGCAGAGACCCAGTACTTC. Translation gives CASSHWTAGAETQYF.

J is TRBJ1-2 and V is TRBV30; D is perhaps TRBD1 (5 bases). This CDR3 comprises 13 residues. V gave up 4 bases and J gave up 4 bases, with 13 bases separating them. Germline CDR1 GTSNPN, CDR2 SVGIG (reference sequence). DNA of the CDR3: TGTGCCTGGACCGGAGGGGCGTCCTATGGCTACACCTTC. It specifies CAWTGGASYGYTF.

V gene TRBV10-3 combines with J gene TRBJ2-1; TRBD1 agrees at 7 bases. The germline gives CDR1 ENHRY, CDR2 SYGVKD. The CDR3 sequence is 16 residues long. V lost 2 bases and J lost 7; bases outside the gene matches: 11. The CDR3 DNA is TGTGCCATCAGTGAGAGACAGGGTCGAAGCATAAATGAGCAGTTCTTC. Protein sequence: CAISERQGRSINEQFF.

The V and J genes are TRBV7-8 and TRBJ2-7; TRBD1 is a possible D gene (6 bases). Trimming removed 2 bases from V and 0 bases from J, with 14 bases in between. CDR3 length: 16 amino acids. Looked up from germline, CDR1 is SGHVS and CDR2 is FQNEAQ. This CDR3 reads CASSLPTGHSSYEQYV. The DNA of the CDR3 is TGTGCCAGCAGCTTACCCACAGGGCATAGCTCCTACGAGCAGTACGTC.